This TCR beta chain was sequenced in a study of blood T cell repertoires in COVID-19. Overall study context: Samples representing acute and convalescent COVID-19 were sourced from the United States, Italy and Spain. Sample material is recorded as cDNA or gDNA derived from T cells, B-cell-depleted T cells, or PBMCs.

TCRdb's copy holds only in-frame clones and misses some; the assay was immunoSEQ multiplex PCR. This table has 130,000 to 150,000 clones, roughly 80% appearing once. Trimming removed 4 bases at V and 2 bases at J, with 12 bases between. The CDR3 has 15 residues. CDR1 is MGHDK and CDR2 is SYGVNS in the germline V gene. This receptor was taken from a woman between 35 and 50 years old with active or convalescent COVID-19. What was sequenced was peripheral blood. The chain combines TRBV25-1 with TRBJ1-5; D is ambiguous. The CDR3, as DNA: TGTGCCAGCAGTGGGTCCTCATCGGGCAATCAGCCCCAGCATTTT. This sequence encodes CASSGSSSGNQPQHF. The entire variable domain, with the rest obtained from reference TRBV25-1 and TRBJ1-5, is as follows: EADIYQTPRYLVIGTGKKITLECSQTMGHDKMYWYQQDPGMELHLIHYSYGVNSTEKGDLSSESTVSRIRTEHFPLTLESARPSHTSQYLCASSGSSSGNQPQHFGDGTRLSIL.